Listed below are T cell receptor beta chains from one sample, sequenced in a study of CD8 T cells in ankylosing spondylitis. MiXCR was run by TCRdb on the 5' RACE reads, yielding one entry per CDR3 protein. The sample yields 250,000 to 300,000 distinct CDR3 sequences, over 15% seen once. Sequenced material: blood, either unsorted or a sorted T cell fraction (not recorded which). These receptors all come from a male donor with ankylosing spondylitis or in good health (not recorded which). Both conserved end residues are part of each CDR3. Each record gives: V gene, J gene, CDR3 protein.

TRBV9	TRBJ1-4	CASSGMTGGEKLFF
TRBV6-2/TRBV6-3	TRBJ1-1	CASSYSGEANTEAFF
TRBV29-1	TRBJ2-7	CSVRTGVGYEQYF
TRBV6-5	TRBJ2-2	CASSSGTSGADVIGELFF
TRBV6-5	TRBJ1-1	CASSRTRAEAFF
TRBV7-9	TRBJ2-7	CASSLGGQGPYEQYF
TRBV4-1	TRBJ2-4	CASSHVFENIQYF
TRBV29-1	TRBJ2-5	CSVGTGSETQYF
TRBV18	TRBJ2-2	CASSARLAGDDTGELFF
TRBV7-3	TRBJ2-2	CASSLTGSTGELFF
TRBV12-3/TRBV12-4	TRBJ2-3	CASSGSGNTQYF
TRBV5-1	TRBJ2-7	CASSEGTGGAYEQYF
TRBV12-3/TRBV12-4	TRBJ1-1	CASSKRDRGMNTEAFF
TRBV6-5	TRBJ1-1	CASSWGEGGTDTEAFF
TRBV7-8	TRBJ2-2	CASSLGTSLMKGGPNGELFF
TRBV11-2	TRBJ2-4	CASSQDGLANSNIQYF
TRBV6-1	TRBJ1-5	CASKPFYSNQPQHF
TRBV4-1	TRBJ2-7	CASSQGRVAGGSYEQYF
TRBV7-6	TRBJ1-1	CASSPRQGLNTEAFF
TRBV20-1	TRBJ2-7	CSVSDSYYNYEQYF
TRBV9	TRBJ2-1	CASSVSGGVEQFF
TRBV28	TRBJ2-7	CASSTSPTGLSYEQYF
TRBV7-2	TRBJ2-7	CASSLEFFHEQYF
TRBV7-9	TRBJ2-7	CASSRGGYEQYF
TRBV29-1	TRBJ1-1	CSVGWGAVNTEAFF
TRBV5-6	TRBJ2-4	CASSLGQGGSNIQYF
TRBV4-1	TRBJ2-7	CASSQDAGSSYEQYF
TRBV20-1	TRBJ2-1	CSASPEDRVHEQFF
TRBV12-3/TRBV12-4	TRBJ2-1	CASSLNIGTVRFF
TRBV20-1	TRBJ2-1	CSAREVLAGVNEQFF
TRBV7-9	TRBJ2-1	CASSLTGTGIYNEQFF
TRBV6-2/TRBV6-3	TRBJ2-3	CASSLKGLAGGYSSTDTQYF
TRBV3-1	TRBJ2-7	CASSHGTSGSNTYEQYF
TRBV20-1	TRBJ2-7	CSARESRGSIEQYF
TRBV20-1	TRBJ2-1	CSPLLDLYNEQFF
TRBV11-2	TRBJ2-3	CASSLDRIDTQYF
TRBV9	TRBJ2-7	CASSVGGTGAGEQYF
TRBV29-1	TRBJ2-7	CSVVPGHEYSYEQYF
TRBV14	TRBJ2-3	CASSRFSGSSDTQYF
TRBV24-1	TRBJ2-7	CATSEGTGGDEQYF
TRBV9	TRBJ1-1	CASSVGTMNTEAFF
TRBV6-5	TRBJ2-7	CASSYSSSAYEQYF
TRBV6-5	TRBJ2-1	CASSILGARNEQFF
TRBV10-3	TRBJ2-3	CAITLAATHTQYF
TRBV20-1	TRBJ2-7	CSARLPGTVSYEQYF
TRBV25-1	TRBJ2-5	CASSESLAGETQYF
TRBV4-3	TRBJ2-2	CASSQLLAGESTGELFF
TRBV12-3/TRBV12-4	TRBJ1-1	CASRLGVSEAFF
TRBV9	TRBJ2-2	CASSAGLAGGELFF
TRBV6-5	TRBJ2-7	CASSYGTLGSYEQYF
TRBV4-2	TRBJ2-2	CASSQAPGELFF
TRBV20-1	TRBJ2-7	CSAPRPLGTYEQYF
TRBV9	TRBJ2-1	CASSGGLAGPGGEQFF
TRBV10-3	TRBJ2-7	CAISENPLTSGAGEQYF